The 11 T cell receptor beta chains below come from one sample, sequenced in a study of cytomegalovirus exposure and HLA in healthy donors. With 60 Vbeta and 13 Jbeta primers, the PCR was carried out. Using immunoSEQ multiplex PCR, the repertoire was profiled, and TCRdb retains in-frame clones only, with some absent. Counted here are nearly 110,000 clones, roughly 80% occurring once; the ten biggest clones make up 1.6%. Material: PBMCs. The receptors stem from a man aged 45-65 years in good health and CMV-seronegative.

The chain joins TRBV9 to TRBJ2-5; 8 positions match TRBD2. V shed 3 bases and J 5 bases; nucleotides not matched to a gene: 6. Germline V CDR1 and CDR2: SGDLS, YYNGEE. The CDR3 is made up of 14 amino acids. The CDR3 DNA sequence: TGTGCCAGCAGCGCCCGACTAGCGAGCGAGACCCAGTACTTC. Its translation is CASSARLASETQYF.

The chain has TRBV7-2 and TRBJ2-5; a possible D gene is TRBD2 (5 bases). V was cut by 4 bases and J by 0 bases, with 6 bases left in between. Germline values: CDR1 SGHTA, CDR2 FQGNSA. This CDR3 spans 13 amino acids. The CDR3 loop is CASSSGNQETQYF. CDR3 DNA: TGTGCCAGCAGCTCCGGGAACCAAGAGACCCAGTACTTC.

This chain uses TRBV19 with TRBJ2-7; TRBD1 matches 9 bases. This CDR3 has 13 residues. Trimming took 8 bases from V and 9 from J; bases not matched to a gene: 11. The germline V gene encodes CDR1 LNHDA and CDR2 SQIVND (reference sequence). The CDR3 coding sequence is TGTGCCAGTGGCCCGGGACAGGGAGTCGGGCAGTACTTC. Translated: CASGPGQGVGQYF. The full variable domain, rest sourced from reference TRBV19 and TRBJ2-7, is DGGITQSPKYLFRKEGQNVTLSCEQNLNHDAMYWYRQDPGQGLRLIYYSQIVNDFQKGDIAEGYSVSREKKESFPLTVTSAQKNPTAFYLCASGPGQGVGQYFGPGTRLTVT.

The chain links TRBV5-1 to TRBJ2-6; D gene unclear. The CDR3 covers 15 residues. V gave up 2 bases and J gave up 2 bases, with 8 bases separating them. The germline V gene has CDR1 SGHRS and CDR2 YFSETQ. CDR3 sequence reads: CASSFTRAGANVLTF. The CDR3 coding sequence is TGCGCCAGCAGCTTTACACGGGCTGGGGCCAACGTCCTGACTTTC.

This chain connects TRBV10-3 to TRBJ2-3, with TRBD2 identical over 14 bases. CDR1 is ENHRY and CDR2 is SYGVKD in the germline V gene. CDR3 length: 16 residues. J gave up 1 base and V 9 bases, and 6 bases lay outside the gene matches. The CDR3: CAIQPGLAGGTDTQYF. The CDR3 nucleotides are TGTGCCATTCAACCGGGACTAGCGGGGGGCACAGATACGCAGTATTTT.

The V call is TRBV29-1, the J call TRBJ1-5; tentative D call: TRBD1 (6 bases). The CDR3 totals 12 residues. Germline assignment: CDR1 SQVTM and CDR2 ANQGSEA. Trimming pared 5 bases from V and 3 bases from J, leaving 8 bases between. CDR3 sequence (DNA): TGCAGCGTTCAGGGGTACAATCAGCCCCAGCATTTT. This sequence encodes CSVQGYNQPQHF. Filled out from reference TRBV29-1 and TRBJ1-5, the complete variable domain reads SAVISQKPSRDICQRGTSLTIQCQVDSQVTMMFWYRQQPGQSLTLIATANQGSEATYESGFVIDKFPISRPNLTFSTLTVSNMSPEDSSIYLCSVQGYNQPQHFGDGTRLSIL.

CDR3 loop: CASSLSGTGGVTGELFF. CDR3 sequence (DNA): TGTGCCAGCAGTTTATCTGGGACAGGGGGGGTCACCGGGGAGCTGTTTTTT. The chain employs TRBV27 and TRBJ2-2; 11 positions agree with TRBD1. V lost 0 bases, J lost 4 bases, and 4 bases stayed unmatched. The CDR3 is 17 amino acids. Germline V gene data show CDR1 as MNHEY and CDR2 as SMNVEV (reference sequence).

The chain uses TRBV14 and TRBJ2-7, with a tentative D call TRBD2 (6 bases). Germline V gene data show CDR1 as SGHDN and CDR2 as FVKESK. The V and J ends lost 1 base and 4 bases respectively, with 23 bases between them. This CDR3 is built from 18 residues. CDR3 coding DNA: TGTGCCAGCAGCCAAGCGGTTTCGGGGGTAGCGGTTACATACGAGCAGTACTTC. This gives the protein CASSQAVSGVAVTYEQYF. Drawing the rest from reference TRBV14 and TRBJ2-7, the complete variable domain is EAGVTQFPSHSVIEKGQTVTLRCDPISGHDNLYWYRRVMGKEIKFLLHFVKESKQDESGMPNNRFLAERTGGTYSTLKVQPAELEDSGVYFCASSQAVSGVAVTYEQYFGPGTRLTVT.

The V and J genes are TRBV30 and TRBJ2-5, with D tentatively TRBD1 (6 bases). The germline CDR1 and CDR2 sequences are GTSNPN and SVGIG (reference sequence). Trimming shortened V by 1 base and J by 4 bases, and 13 bases separated the two germline ends. The CDR3 consists of 14 residues. DNA for the CDR3: TGTGCCTGGAGTGATGGGTGGGGGCGAGAGACCCAGTACTTC. Protein product: CAWSDGWGRETQYF.

The rearrangement uses TRBV2 and TRBJ2-7, with D maybe TRBD1 (6 bases). Trimming pared 6 bases from V and 0 bases from J, leaving 12 bases between. CDR1 and CDR2 (germline): SNHLY, FYNNEI. This CDR3 has 14 amino acids. The DNA of the CDR3 is TGTGCCAGCAGCGACAGGTCTAACTCCTACGAGCAGTACGTC. The encoded protein is CASSDRSNSYEQYV.

This clone came up once. The CDR3 bases are TGTGCCAGCAGTCCCCCCCCTCCGGGATCGTCCACGCAGTATTTT. As protein: CASSPPPPGSSTQYF. The chain recombines TRBV6-5 with TRBJ2-3; tentatively, D is TRBD2 (5 bases). The germline gives CDR1 MNHEY, CDR2 SVGAGI. The CDR3 has 15 amino acids. Trimming shortened V by 5 bases and J by 9 bases, and 21 bases separated the two germline ends.